This T cell receptor (beta chain) is from a study of blood T cell repertoires in COVID-19. Across the study: Sites across the United States, Italy and Spain contributed samples from acute and convalescent COVID-19. The analysed material was cDNA or gDNA that came from T cells, B-cell-depleted T cells, or PBMCs.

CDR1 is SQVTM and CDR2 is ANQGSEA in the germline V gene. With 1 base removed from V and 7 bases from J, the gap between germline ends came to 11 bases. CDR3 size: 13 residues. As processed by the authors: Using reference gene primer amplification, nucleated cell counts were estimated. Assay: immunoSEQ multiplex PCR; the TCRdb copy retains only in-frame clones and omits some. The V and J calls and the clone size are those of that table, but D and trimming were determined from the DNA. Altogether more than 85,000 clones are present, 88% being singletons, with the ten largest covering roughly 2.8%. The sequenced sample consisted of peripheral blood. J is TRBJ1-5 and V is TRBV29-1; maybe TRBD1 (5 bases). This clonotype originated in a woman of 80 years or more with acute or convalescent COVID-19. The CDR3 region has the DNA TGCAGCGTTGAAGTAGGGTCAGGGCAGCCCCAGCATTTT. This translates into CSVEVGSGQPQHF.